These 21 T cell receptor beta chains originate from one sample sequenced in a study of graft-versus-host responses after intestinal transplantation. The protocol was immunoSEQ multiplex PCR, while the TCRdb copy is restricted to in-frame clones and leaves out a portion. There are approximately 77,000 clones in the sample; 92% occur only once, and 0.55% to 0.8% lies in the top ten. The starting material was PBMCs, obtained 98 days after intestinal transplantation. The receptors originated from a human patient who received an intestinal transplant, so some T cells may come from the graft donor.

V and J are TRBV27 and TRBJ2-2; 8 bases match TRBD1. The CDR3 sequence is 16 residues long. The ends lost 3 bases at V and 3 bases at J; junction bases unmatched: 6. Looked up from germline, CDR1 is MNHEY and CDR2 is SMNVEV (reference sequence). As DNA, the CDR3 is TGTGCCAGCAGTTTGTCTCAGGGGGCGTACACCGGGGAGCTGTTTTTT. It translates to CASSLSQGAYTGELFF.

This clone occurred once. The rearrangement joins TRBV10-1 to TRBJ2-1; 13 bases fit TRBD2. This CDR3 contains 15 residues. The ends lost 8 bases at V and 8 bases at J; junction bases unmatched: 9. Germline V gene data show CDR1 as WNHNN and CDR2 as SYGVQD (reference sequence). The CDR3 bases are TGCGCCAGCCGGTTTGGACTAGCGGGAGAACATGAGCAGTTCTTC. Amino acid sequence: CASRFGLAGEHEQFF.

CDR3 nucleotides: TGTGCCAGCAGTTTAGCCCGCTACAATGAGCAGTTCTTC. As protein: CASSLARYNEQFF. The chain couples TRBV28 to TRBJ2-1, with D uncertain. Trimming shortened V by 2 bases and J by 3 bases, and 5 bases separated the two germline ends. CDR1 is MDHEN and CDR2 is SYDVKM in the germline V gene. The CDR3 totals 13 residues.

The chain links TRBV2 to TRBJ2-7; 10 bases line up with TRBD1. This CDR3 comprises 14 residues. The V segment lost 7 bases and the J segment 2 bases; nucleotides outside the gene matches: 5. Germline values: CDR1 SNHLY, CDR2 FYNNEI. The CDR3: CASTADRGAYEQYF. The DNA of the CDR3 is TGTGCCAGCACTGCGGACAGGGGGGCCTACGAGCAGTACTTC.

The chain employs TRBV4-1 and TRBJ2-7; D is unresolved. Looked up from germline, CDR1 is MGHRA and CDR2 is YSYEKL. The CDR3 totals 14 residues. Trimming shortened V by 1 base and J by 7 bases, and 14 bases separated the two germline ends. This CDR3 is CASSQAPGSWEQYF. CDR3 bases: TGCGCCAGCAGCCAAGCTCCGGGTTCGTGGGAGCAGTACTTC.

The chain couples TRBV1 to TRBJ1-2; TRBD1 is taken as the D call from the table, unchecked against the DNA. TRBV1 is a recognized pseudogene. This CDR3 has 14 amino acids. CDR3 coding DNA: TGCACCAGCCACTGGGGCACCGCTAACTATGGCTACACCTTC. Encoded protein: CTSHWGTANYGYTF.

This chain links TRBV7-6 with TRBJ2-5; D might be TRBD2 (6 bases). V was shortened by 1 base and J by 2 bases, with 11 bases between the two germline ends. This CDR3 is built from 15 residues. Germline V gene sequence: CDR1 SGHVS, CDR2 FNYEAQ. The CDR3 nucleotides are TGTGCCAGCAGCTTAGTTCCTGCGGGGCAAGAGACCCAGTACTTC. It is translated as CASSLVPAGQETQYF.

As DNA, the CDR3 is TGTGCCAGCAGACCGAACACAGGGAGCTCTGGAAACACCATATATTTT. This codes for CASRPNTGSSGNTIYF. V gene TRBV7-9 combines with J gene TRBJ1-3, with D maybe TRBD1 (6 bases). The CDR3 runs to 16 residues. The V gene lost 6 bases and the J gene lost 0 bases, with 15 bases spanning the gap. The germline V gene encodes CDR1 SEHNR and CDR2 FQNEAQ (reference sequence).

This chain joins TRBV7-6 and TRBJ2-7, with D unclear. V lost 0 bases to trimming and J lost 3 bases, with 9 bases between them. The length of the CDR3 is 14 residues. Germline V lookup: CDR1 SGHVS, CDR2 FNYEAQ. The CDR3 DNA sequence: TGTGCCAGCAGCTTAGCCGACGGAGACTACGAGCAGTACTTC. This gives the protein CASSLADGDYEQYF.

The chain combines TRBV13 with TRBJ1-2, with D possibly matching TRBD1 (5 bases). This CDR3 is built from 12 residues. CDR1 and CDR2 from the germline V gene are PRHDT and FYEKMQ (reference sequence). The V and J ends lost 11 bases and 0 bases respectively, with 10 bases between them. Here the CDR3 DNA reads TGTGCCGTTCAACAGGCTAACTATGGCTACACCTTC. Protein sequence: CAVQQANYGYTF. Variable domain in full (rest from reference TRBV13 and TRBJ1-2): AAGVIQSPRHLIKEKRETATLKCYPIPRHDTVYWYQQGPGQDPQFLISFYEKMQSDKGSIPDRFSAQQFSDYHSELNMSSLELGDSALYFCAVQQANYGYTFGSGTRLTVV.

The V gene is TRBV7-2, the J gene TRBJ2-3; 8 nucleotides agree with TRBD2. The V gene's germline CDR1 is SGHTA and CDR2 FQGNSA. The CDR3 runs to 18 residues. Germline trimming cut 1 base from V and 2 bases from J; bases unmatched to any gene: 11. This CDR3 reads CASSLGWAGGKNTDTQYF. CDR3 bases: TGTGCCAGCAGCTTAGGGTGGGCGGGAGGAAAAAACACAGATACGCAGTATTTT.

V is TRBV10-2 and J is TRBJ1-5; D might be TRBD1 (6 bases). V was trimmed by 4 bases and J by 6 bases, leaving 13 bases between them. The CDR3 has 14 amino acids. Germline lookup yields CDR1 WSHSY and CDR2 SAAADI. The CDR3 region has the DNA TGCGCCAGCAGTGGGGTGGGGGGCGGTCAGCCCCAGCATTTT. Amino acid sequence: CASSGVGGGQPQHF.

V gene TRBV11-2 combines with J gene TRBJ2-3; no clear D gene. CDR3 length: 15 residues. The germline V gene encodes CDR1 SGHAT and CDR2 FQNNGV. V was cut by 5 bases and J by 5 bases, with 17 bases left in between. CDR3 nucleotides: TGTGCCAGCAGCCCGCCGCTTGGGTGGGAAGATACGCAGTATTTT. Its protein is CASSPPLGWEDTQYF.

V and J are TRBV6-5 and TRBJ2-1, with D hard to call. The V and J ends lost 2 bases and 6 bases respectively, with 5 bases between them. CDR3 length: 12 residues. CDR1 and CDR2 from the germline V gene are MNHEY and SVGAGI. The CDR3 nucleotides are TGTGCCAGCAGTTACGACTCCAATGAGCAGTTCTTC. It yields the protein CASSYDSNEQFF.

This chain uses TRBV11-2 with TRBJ1-2; D gene unclear. Deletions cut 5 bases from V and 8 bases from J, with 12 bases between. The germline gives CDR1 SGHAT, CDR2 FQNNGV. The CDR3 consists of 12 residues. The chain's CDR3 is CASSRLGRGYTF. The CDR3 DNA sequence: TGTGCCAGCAGCCGGCTAGGAAGAGGCTACACCTTC.

This clone rates as medium-sized. The chain has TRBV14 and TRBJ2-1; the D is unclear. Trimming left V 4 bases short and J 7 bases short, with 8 bases between. This CDR3 has 12 residues. Germline assignment: CDR1 SGHDN and CDR2 FVKESK. The CDR3, as DNA: TGTGCCAGCAGCCCTAACCGAAATGAGCAGTTCTTC. It encodes CASSPNRNEQFF.

As regards this clone: In the same sample, other DNA sequences code for this CDR3. This sequence joins TRBV10-3 and TRBJ1-5, with D perhaps matching TRBD1 (5 bases). V lost 0 bases and J 2 bases, leaving 8 bases between the germline ends. CDR3 length equals 15 residues. CDR1 and CDR2 (germline): ENHRY, SYGVKD. The CDR3 sequence: CAISESGQGNQPQHF. The CDR3 DNA reads as TGTGCCATCAGTGAGTCGGGGCAAGGCAATCAGCCCCAGCATTTT.

The chain carries TRBV6-6 and TRBJ1-1, with TRBD1 as a possible D gene (6 bases). There are 13 residues in the CDR3. Trimming cost V 6 bases and J 8 bases, with 16 bases left between them. CDR1 and CDR2 from the germline V gene are MNHNY and SVGAGI (reference sequence). The CDR3 loop is CASRQLLGTEAFF. The CDR3 nucleotides read TGTGCCAGCAGACAACTCCTGGGGACAGAAGCTTTCTTT.

This CDR3 reads CATSRDGREEAFF. In DNA, the CDR3 is TGTGCCACCAGCAGAGATGGCAGGGAAGAAGCTTTCTTT. The rearrangement uses TRBV15 and TRBJ1-1; tentative D call: TRBD1 (5 bases). The CDR3 sequence is 13 residues long. CDR1 and CDR2 (germline): LNHNV, YYDKDF (reference sequence). The ends were cut back, 0 bases at V and 8 bases at J, with 10 bases in the middle.

The chain combines TRBV6-5 with TRBJ1-1; no clear D gene. The CDR3 covers 13 residues. CDR1 is MNHEY and CDR2 is SVGAGI in the germline V gene. The V end lost 5 bases, the J end lost 2 bases, and 9 bases lay between the germline ends. The DNA of the CDR3 is TGTGCCAGCAGTAGGACGGCTAACACTGAAGCTTTCTTT. Translating it yields CASSRTANTEAFF.

The chain recombines TRBV5-1 with TRBJ1-5, with a weak D call TRBD1 (5 bases). The CDR3 sequence is 15 residues long. V was trimmed by 1 base and J by 2 bases, leaving 10 bases between them. Looked up from germline, CDR1 is SGHRS and CDR2 is YFSETQ. The CDR3 sequence is CASSLLPGGNQPQHF. CDR3 sequence (DNA): TGCGCCAGCAGCTTGTTACCGGGGGGCAATCAGCCCCAGCATTTT.